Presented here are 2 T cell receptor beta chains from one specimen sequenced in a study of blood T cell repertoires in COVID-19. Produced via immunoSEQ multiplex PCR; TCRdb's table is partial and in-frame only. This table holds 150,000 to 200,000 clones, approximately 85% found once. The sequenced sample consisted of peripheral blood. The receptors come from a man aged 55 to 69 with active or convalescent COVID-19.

CDR3 sequence: CASSQLANYGYTF. The CDR3 DNA sequence: TGTGCCAGCAGTCAACTCGCTAACTATGGCTACACCTTC. The genes are TRBV14 and TRBJ1-2; D is unclear. The CDR3 is made up of 13 amino acids. Germline V CDR1 and CDR2: SGHDN, FVKESK. V was shortened by 6 bases and J by 0 bases, with 8 bases between the two germline ends.

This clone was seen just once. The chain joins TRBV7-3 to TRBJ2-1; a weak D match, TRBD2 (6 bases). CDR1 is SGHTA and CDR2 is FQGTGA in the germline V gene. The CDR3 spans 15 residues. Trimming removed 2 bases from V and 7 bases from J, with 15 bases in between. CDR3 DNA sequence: TGTGCCAGCAGCTTAGGGCGGGGAGTGGGGAATGAGCAGTTCTTC. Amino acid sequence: CASSLGRGVGNEQFF.